These 10 T cell receptor beta chains share one sample of origin, sequenced in a study of beta chain features in type 1 diabetes. Sequenced material consisted of expressed TCRB transcripts (all of the isolated RNA was reverse transcribed). TCRdb's copy holds only in-frame clones and misses some; the assay was immunoSEQ multiplex PCR. Altogether some 500,000 clones are present, 11% being singletons, with the ten largest covering roughly 0.046%. Sequenced sample: naive CD4+ T cells from blood. These receptors originate from a woman between 18 and 29 years old in good health.

The rearrangement links TRBV25-1 to TRBJ1-1; TRBD1 might be the D (6 bases). V lost 0 bases and J lost 7, with 12 bases in between. Per germline, CDR1 MGHDK and CDR2 SYGVNS. The CDR3 sequence is 14 residues long. The CDR3 nucleotides are TGTGCCAGCAGTGAATATAGCAGGGGAATTGAAGCTTTCTTT. Its translation is CASSEYSRGIEAFF. The full variable domain, completed using reference TRBV25-1 and TRBJ1-1, is EADIYQTPRYLVIGTGKKITLECSQTMGHDKMYWYQQDPGMELHLIHYSYGVNSTEKGDLSSESTVSRIRTEHFPLTLESARPSHTSQYLCASSEYSRGIEAFFGQGTRLTVV.

This clone was seen a few times. The chain joins TRBV18 to TRBJ2-7; TRBD2 aligns across 8 bases. CDR3 length: 15 residues. V lost 3 bases to trimming and J lost 4 bases; unmatched junction nucleotides: 8. Germline values: CDR1 KGHSH, CDR2 LQKENI. CDR3 sequence (DNA): TGTGCCAGCTCACCTACACTAGCGGAGCCATACGAGCAGTACTTC. Its translation is CASSPTLAEPYEQYF. The complete variable domain, with remaining parts taken from reference TRBV18 and TRBJ2-7, reads NAGVMQNPRHLVRRRGQEARLRCSPMKGHSHVYWYRQLPEEGLKFMVYLQKENIIDESGMPKERFSAEFPKEGPSILRIQQVVRGDSAAYFCASSPTLAEPYEQYFGPGTRLTVT.

This clone was found many times. The chain couples TRBV7-2 to TRBJ2-3; 8 bases line up with TRBD1. The CDR3 is 17 amino acids. Germline assignment: CDR1 SGHTA and CDR2 FQGNSA. V lost 5 bases to trimming and J lost 7 bases; unmatched junction nucleotides: 17. CDR3 amino acids: CASSKPKDRAAGNTQYF. CDR3 nucleotides: TGTGCCAGCAGCAAACCCAAGGACAGGGCCGCCGGGAATACGCAGTATTTT.

As regards this clone: The sample carries other DNA sequences with the same CDR3. J is TRBJ2-3 and V is TRBV9; D remains ambiguous. Trimming pared 0 bases from V and 3 bases from J, leaving 8 bases between. Germline CDR1 reads SGDLS; CDR2 reads YYNGEE. The CDR3 has 14 residues. The chain's CDR3 is CASSVVGTTDTQYF. Written as DNA, the CDR3 is TGTGCCAGCAGCGTAGTGGGAACGACAGATACGCAGTATTTT.

This clone occurred a few times. The chain uses TRBV5-1 and TRBJ1-2, with unresolved D. The germline CDR1 and CDR2 sequences are SGHRS and YFSETQ. The CDR3 totals 14 residues. Trimming took off 1 base at V and 3 bases at J, with 10 bases between the two ends. CDR3 loop: CASSLNRTYYGYTF. CDR3 DNA: TGCGCCAGCAGCTTGAACCGAACCTACTATGGCTACACCTTC.

A note on this clone: This same CDR3 is encoded by further DNA sequences in the sample. The chain couples TRBV2 to TRBJ2-5, with TRBD1 as a possible D gene (6 bases). There are 13 residues in the CDR3. V lost 4 bases and J lost 1, with 7 bases in between. Germline CDR1 is SNHLY and CDR2 is FYNNEI. This chain's CDR3 is CASSGTVQETQYF. CDR3 nucleotide sequence: TGTGCCAGCAGTGGGACAGTCCAAGAGACCCAGTACTTC.

This clone has just a few counts. The chain couples TRBV7-2 to TRBJ2-1; 7 positions match TRBD2. The V gene end was trimmed by 2 bases and the J gene end by 0 bases; junction bases not matched to a gene: 1. The CDR3 runs 15 residues. Germline CDR1 reads SGHTA; CDR2 reads FQGNSA. The CDR3 here is CASSLRTSSYNEQFF. CDR3 coding DNA: TGTGCCAGCAGCTTAAGGACTAGCTCCTACAATGAGCAGTTCTTC. The full variable domain, rest sourced from reference TRBV7-2 and TRBJ2-1, is GAGVSQSPSNKVTEKGKDVELRCDPISGHTALYWYRQSLGQGLEFLIYFQGNSAPDKSGLPSDRFSAERTGGSVSTLTIQRTQQEDSAVYLCASSLRTSSYNEQFFGPGTRLTVL.

This clone was recorded a few times. This chain connects TRBV9 to TRBJ2-5; 11 bases fit TRBD2. V lost 6 bases, J lost 5 bases, and 15 bases stayed unmatched. Per germline, CDR1 SGDLS and CDR2 YYNGEE. The CDR3 contains 17 residues. Here the CDR3 reads CASNSLPFSGGAETQYF. CDR3 bases: TGTGCCAGCAACTCACTTCCATTTAGCGGGGGGGCGGAGACCCAGTACTTC.

The DNA of the CDR3 is TGTGCCACCAGCAGAGAAGCGGGCTACCAGACCTACGAGCAGTACTTC. This gives the protein CATSREAGYQTYEQYF. The chain joins TRBV15 to TRBJ2-7, with D tentatively TRBD2 (6 bases). Deletions cut 0 bases from V and 2 bases from J, with 14 bases between. Germline assignment: CDR1 LNHNV and CDR2 YYDKDF (reference sequence). The CDR3 sequence is 16 residues long.

The J gene is TRBJ1-5, the V gene TRBV30; TRBD1 agrees at 7 bases. This CDR3 contains 14 residues. The V segment lost 3 bases and the J segment 3 bases; nucleotides outside the gene matches: 5. Germline loops: CDR1 GTSNPN, CDR2 SVGIG (reference sequence). CDR3 residues: CAWSFGQANQPQHF. The CDR3 bases are TGTGCCTGGAGCTTTGGACAGGCCAATCAGCCCCAGCATTTT.